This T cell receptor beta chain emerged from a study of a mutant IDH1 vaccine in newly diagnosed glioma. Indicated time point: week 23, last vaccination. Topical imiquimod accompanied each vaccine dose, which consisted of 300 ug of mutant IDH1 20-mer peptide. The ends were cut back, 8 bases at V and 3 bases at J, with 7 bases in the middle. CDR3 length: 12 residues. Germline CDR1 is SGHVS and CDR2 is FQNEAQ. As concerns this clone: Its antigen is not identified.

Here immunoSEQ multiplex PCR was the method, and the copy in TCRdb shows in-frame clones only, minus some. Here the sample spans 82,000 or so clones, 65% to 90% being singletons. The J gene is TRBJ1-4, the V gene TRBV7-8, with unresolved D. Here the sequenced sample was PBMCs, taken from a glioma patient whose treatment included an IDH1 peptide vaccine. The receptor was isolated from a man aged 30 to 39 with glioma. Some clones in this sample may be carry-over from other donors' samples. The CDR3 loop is CASQRPNEKLFF. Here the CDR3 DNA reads TGTGCCAGCCAGAGACCTAATGAAAAACTGTTTTTT.